These 16 T cell receptor beta chains came from one sample sequenced in a study of CD8 T cells in Susac syndrome. The RNA input was roughly 0.45 to 1 ug, and it was reverse transcribed with random hexamers. TCRdb recomputed calls from the immunoSEQ multiplex PCR reads with MiXCR, one row per CDR3 protein. The profile shows roughly 70,000 distinct CDR3 sequences, over 95% of them singletons. The sequenced material came from CD4+ T cells from PBMCs. The receptor source for this set is a human donor with multiple sclerosis.

Only one count was recorded for this clonotype. The chain combines TRBV3-1 with TRBJ1-2; D is perhaps TRBD1 (5 bases). The CDR3 runs 14 residues. V was cut by 3 bases and J by 4 bases, with 12 bases left in between. Germline V gives CDR1 LGHDT, CDR2 YNNKEL (reference sequence). The CDR3 nucleotides are TGTGCCAGCAGCCATCCCACAGGTGTCTATGGCTACACCTTC. Translation gives CASSHPTGVYGYTF.

The chain is built from TRBV28 and TRBJ1-2; 7 bases agree with TRBD1. CDR3 length: 13 amino acids. Germline CDR1 MDHEN, CDR2 SYDVKM. With 5 bases clipped from V and 8 bases from J, the junction kept 8 bases outside the gene matches. The CDR3 DNA sequence: TGTGCCAGCAGTCGAGGGACAGAGGGAGGCTACACCTTC. As protein: CASSRGTEGGYTF.

This clonotype is a singleton in its sample. The chain is built from TRBV30 and TRBJ2-3; the D gene is possibly TRBD1 (5 bases). V lost 7 bases, J lost 4 bases, and 21 bases lay in between. The CDR3 runs to 15 residues. The germline gives CDR1 GTSNPN, CDR2 SVGIG (reference sequence). CDR3 residues: CASSGAGNFPDTQYF. CDR3 DNA: TGTGCCTCCAGTGGGGCAGGGAATTTCCCAGATACGCAGTATTTT.

Only a few counts were recorded for this clonotype. The CDR3 nucleotides are TGTGCCTGGGACAGGGCGGATACCGGGGAGCTGTTTTTT. Its protein product is CAWDRADTGELFF. The V gene is TRBV30, the J gene TRBJ2-2; TRBD1 matches 7 bases. The CDR3 consists of 13 residues. Germline CDR1 GTSNPN, CDR2 SVGIG (reference sequence). V shed 5 bases and J 5 bases; nucleotides not matched to a gene: 5.

The chain combines TRBV30 with TRBJ2-2; tentatively, D is TRBD1 (5 bases). Deletions cut 2 bases from V and 6 bases from J, with 16 bases between. The CDR3 extends over 15 amino acids. CDR1 and CDR2 (germline): GTSNPN, SVGIG (reference sequence). This CDR3 is CAWSWRHGHAGELFF. The CDR3 DNA follows: TGTGCCTGGAGTTGGCGGCATGGACACGCCGGGGAGCTGTTTTTT.

The chain uses TRBV7-2 and TRBJ2-7, with no clear D. Germline CDR1 is SGHTA and CDR2 is FQGNSA. The CDR3 is 12 amino acids. V dropped 5 bases and J dropped 2 bases, with 7 bases sitting between them. Here the CDR3 DNA reads TGTGCCAGCAGCCCTCAAGCCTACGAGCAGTACTTC. Protein: CASSPQAYEQYF.

A few counts support this clonotype. V usage is TRBV27 and J usage is TRBJ2-2; D is unclear. The V gene's germline CDR1 is MNHEY and CDR2 SMNVEV (reference sequence). With 3 bases removed from V and 2 bases from J, the gap between germline ends came to 7 bases. The CDR3 is made up of 14 amino acids. CDR3 sequence (DNA): TGTGCCAGCAGTTTTGGTGCAAACACCGGGGAGCTGTTTTTT. Translating it yields CASSFGANTGELFF.

V usage is TRBV9 and J usage is TRBJ2-5; tentatively, D is TRBD1 or TRBD2 (5 bases each). The CDR3 spans 14 residues. Germline values: CDR1 SGDLS, CDR2 YYNGEE. V shed 0 bases and J shed 5 bases, with 11 bases lying between them. The CDR3 region is CASSVGQGEETQYF. CDR3 bases: TGTGCCAGCAGCGTAGGGCAGGGAGAGGAGACCCAGTACTTC.

The V gene is TRBV12-3 or TRBV12-4, the J gene TRBJ2-5; 8 nucleotides line up with TRBD1. V gave up 6 bases and J gave up 2 bases; unmatched junction bases: 8. This CDR3 has 15 amino acids. The CDR3 region is CASRPTGALQETQYF. The CDR3 nucleotides read TGTGCCAGCAGACCGACAGGGGCTTTGCAAGAGACCCAGTACTTC.

The rearrangement links TRBV20-1 to TRBJ1-2, with D unclear. Deletions cut 1 base from V and 7 bases from J, with 22 bases between. CDR1 is DFQATT and CDR2 is SNEGSKA in the germline V gene (reference sequence). The CDR3 length is 16 residues. Here the CDR3 reads CSARAPDKGVLFGYTF. In nucleotides, the CDR3 is TGCAGTGCTAGAGCCCCCGACAAGGGAGTGTTGTTTGGCTACACCTTC.

The V gene is TRBV5-1, the J gene TRBJ2-5; 8 bases align to TRBD1. Unmatched junction bases numbered 5, after V lost 0 bases and J lost 4 bases. Germline-derived CDR1 and CDR2 are SGHRS and YFSETQ. This CDR3 has 15 residues. The CDR3 sequence is CASSLDRGTGETQYF. The CDR3 region has the DNA TGCGCCAGCAGCTTGGACAGGGGGACGGGAGAGACCCAGTACTTC.

The V call is TRBV4-3, the J call TRBJ2-3, with 11 bases that match TRBD1. The CDR3 sequence is 16 residues long. V was pared by 0 bases and J by 5 bases, with 4 bases of the junction left unmatched. Germline-derived CDR1 and CDR2 are LGHNA and YSLEER. The CDR3 region is CASSQDLGQGEDTQYF. The CDR3 DNA sequence: TGCGCCAGCAGCCAAGACCTGGGACAGGGGGAAGATACGCAGTATTTT.

The V gene is TRBV12-3 or TRBV12-4, the J gene TRBJ1-1; D might be TRBD1 (5 bases). The CDR3 covers 13 residues. Trimming shortened V by 8 bases and J by 1 base, and 11 bases separated the two germline ends. Here the CDR3 reads CASLGRRNTEAFF. CDR3 in DNA: TGTGCCAGCTTGGGGCGCCGGAACACTGAAGCTTTCTTT.

This rearrangement joins TRBV11-2 to TRBJ1-1; tentatively, D is TRBD1 (5 bases). V lost 5 bases and J 6 bases, leaving 19 bases between the germline ends. The CDR3 runs to 15 residues. Germline assignment: CDR1 SGHAT and CDR2 FQNNGV. CDR3 protein: CASSLPSAGKAEAFF. The CDR3 nucleotides read TGTGCCAGCAGCCTCCCTTCCGCAGGGAAGGCTGAAGCTTTCTTT.

The rearrangement joins TRBV4-1 to TRBJ2-5; the D gene is possibly TRBD2 (7 bases). This CDR3 is built from 15 residues. Germline V gene lookup returns CDR1 MGHRA and CDR2 YSYEKL. V was pared by 0 bases and J by 7 bases, with 15 bases between. The CDR3 DNA reads as TGCGCCAGCAGCCAAGAAGCTGGGGGGGCAGGGACCCAGTACTTC. Protein: CASSQEAGGAGTQYF.

The chain joins TRBV3-1 to TRBJ1-4; D unresolved. Germline loops: CDR1 LGHDT, CDR2 YNNKEL (reference sequence). The ends were cut back, 3 bases at V and 7 bases at J, with 12 bases in the middle. The CDR3 spans 14 residues. CDR3 in DNA: TGTGCCAGCAGCCACAGTGCCCGAGGTGAAAAACTGTTTTTT. Translation: CASSHSARGEKLFF.